This passage covers 2 T cell receptor beta chains from one sample sequenced in a study of tumor-infiltrating lymphocytes in primary liver carcinoma. Constant-region priming of around 490 ng total RNA yielded TCR beta cDNA. ARM-PCR was slightly modified, and three nested multiplex PCR rounds with it gave rise to the TCR beta libraries. Rounds one and two of PCR, each of 10 cycles, were primed with TRBV1-TRBV30 forward primers and a C-beta reverse primer. TCRdb called the multiplex PCR reads again in MiXCR, with one record for every CDR3 protein. The table has around 22,000 distinct CDR3 sequences, more than 70% seen once. Extraction of RNA together with DNA used about 17-31 mg of unsorted bulk tissue. Sequencing was done on a sample of liver tumor tissue from sampling region 2. The subset was: tumor region T2, inferior pole. The receptors derive from a woman in her thirties with primary liver carcinoma and hepatitis B virus infection.

To note about this clonotype: At one boundary the junction diverges from the germline segment, which might be a read error. The CDR3 DNA reads TGTGCCGGCAGCTTGGAGCCCTCCCCGTATCAGCCCCAGCATTTT. Translation: CAGSLEPSPYQPQHF. The chain has TRBV11-2 and TRBJ1-5, with D uncertain. Germline V CDR1 and CDR2: SGHAT, FQNNGV. This CDR3 contains 15 residues.

On this clonotype: Germline is not matched at one junction end, which may reflect a read error. The chain joins TRBV28 to TRBJ1-3; D uncertain. The CDR3 loop spans 15 amino acids. Germline CDR1 MDHEN, CDR2 SYDVKM. The CDR3 region is CASSSKGSSGNTVYF. The CDR3 bases are TGTGCCAGCAGTTCAAAGGGTTCCTCAGGAAACACCGTATATTTT.